This TCR beta chain was recorded in a study of Graves' ophthalmopathy and Graves' hyperthyroidism. Scientists amplified the TCR beta CDR3 regions from RNA transcripts. An initial RT-PCR round employing HTBI primers preceded a second-round multiplex PCR. Via MiXCR, TCRdb re-called the multiplex PCR reads, giving one row per CDR3 protein. The sample includes about 40,000 distinct CDR3 sequences, approximately 52% of them seen just once. The J segment lost 1 base and the V segment lost 1 base, leaving 10 bases of the junction unmatched. Germline CDR1 is SGHTA and CDR2 is FQGNSA. The CDR3 sequence is 19 residues long.

The J gene is TRBJ2-3, the V gene TRBV7-2, with 11 bases that match TRBD2. Source material: peripheral blood. This TCR came from an adult man with Graves' ophthalmopathy. CDR3 bases: TGTGCCAGCAGCTTAGTAGGGAGGGGGACTAGCGGTCGCACAGATACGCAGTATTTT. It codes for CASSLVGRGTSGRTDTQYF. The full variable domain, rest sourced from reference TRBV7-2 and TRBJ2-3, is GAGVSQSPSNKVTEKGKDVELRCDPISGHTALYWYRQSLGQGLEFLIYFQGNSAPDKSGLPSDRFSAERTGGSVSTLTIQRTQQEDSAVYLCASSLVGRGTSGRTDTQYFGPGTRLTVL.